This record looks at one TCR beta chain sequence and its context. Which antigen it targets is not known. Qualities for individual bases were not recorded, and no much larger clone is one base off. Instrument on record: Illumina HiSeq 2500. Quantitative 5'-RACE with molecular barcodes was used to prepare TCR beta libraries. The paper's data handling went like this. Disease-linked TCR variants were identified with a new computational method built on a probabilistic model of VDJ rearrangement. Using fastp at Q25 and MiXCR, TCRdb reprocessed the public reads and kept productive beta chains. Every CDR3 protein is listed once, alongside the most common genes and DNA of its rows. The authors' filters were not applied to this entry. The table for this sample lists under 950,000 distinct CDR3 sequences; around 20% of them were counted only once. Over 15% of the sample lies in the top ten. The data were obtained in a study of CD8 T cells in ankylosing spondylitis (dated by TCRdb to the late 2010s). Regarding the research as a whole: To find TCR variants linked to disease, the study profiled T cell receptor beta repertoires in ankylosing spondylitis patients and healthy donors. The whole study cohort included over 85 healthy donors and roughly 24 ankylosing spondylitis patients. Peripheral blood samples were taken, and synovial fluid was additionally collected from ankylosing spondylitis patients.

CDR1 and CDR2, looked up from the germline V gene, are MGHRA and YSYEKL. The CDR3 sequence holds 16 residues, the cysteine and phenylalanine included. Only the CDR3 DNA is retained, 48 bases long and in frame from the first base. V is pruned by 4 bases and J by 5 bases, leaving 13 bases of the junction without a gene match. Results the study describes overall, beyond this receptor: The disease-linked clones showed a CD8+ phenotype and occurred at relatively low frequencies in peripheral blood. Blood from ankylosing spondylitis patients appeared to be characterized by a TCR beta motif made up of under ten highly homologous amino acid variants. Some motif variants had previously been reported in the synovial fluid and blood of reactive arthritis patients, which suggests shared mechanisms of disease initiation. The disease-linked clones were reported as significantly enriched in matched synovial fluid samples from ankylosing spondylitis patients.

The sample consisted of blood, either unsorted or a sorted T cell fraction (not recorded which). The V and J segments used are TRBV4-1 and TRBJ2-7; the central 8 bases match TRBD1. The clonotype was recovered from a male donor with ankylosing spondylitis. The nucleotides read TGCGCCAGCAGCCTCCGACCCCAGGGGGCATGGGACGAGCAGTACTTC. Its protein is CASSLRPQGAWDEQYF.